Listed here are 20 T cell receptor beta chains from one sample, sequenced in a study of T cell repertoires and HLA-DP antigens. The assay was immunoSEQ multiplex PCR, and TCRdb's table has in-frame clones only and misses some. The table includes about 89,000 clones, around nine tenths detected once. These receptors have no known antigen. The sample comprised CD4+ T cells from PBMCs. These receptors were collected from a middle-aged man in good health and CMV-seronegative.

The chain links TRBV6-5 to TRBJ1-2, with no clear D. Germline CDR1 is MNHEY and CDR2 is SVGAGI. There are 11 residues in the CDR3. Trimming removed 4 bases at V and 8 bases at J, with 8 bases between. The CDR3 nucleotides read TGTGCCAGCAGTTCCCCGGTGGGCTACACCTTC. As protein: CASSSPVGYTF.

The chain carries TRBV19 and TRBJ2-3; TRBD2 matches 9 bases. CDR1 is LNHDA and CDR2 is SQIVND in the germline V gene (reference sequence). The CDR3 is made up of 18 amino acids. Germline trimming cut 6 bases from V and 5 bases from J; bases unmatched to any gene: 18. CDR3 sequence (DNA): TGTGCCAGTAGCCGGAATAGCCGGTTAGCGGGAGCCAGAGATACGCAGTATTTT. It codes for CASSRNSRLAGARDTQYF.

As DNA, the CDR3 is TGTGCCAGCAGGGAGGGGCGTTGGGAGCAGTACTTC. It is translated as CASREGRWEQYF. The V and J genes are TRBV6-6 and TRBJ2-7, with D maybe TRBD2 (6 bases). The germline V gene encodes CDR1 MNHNY and CDR2 SVGAGI (reference sequence). The CDR3 runs 12 residues. Trimming cost V 6 bases and J 7 bases, with 13 bases left between them.

V and J are TRBV9 and TRBJ1-2; 8 bases match TRBD1. The CDR3 has 17 amino acids. The ends lost 0 bases at V and 4 bases at J; junction bases unmatched: 11. Germline V gene data show CDR1 as SGDLS and CDR2 as YYNGEE. CDR3: CASSVARGTGLGYGYTF. In nucleotides, the CDR3 is TGTGCCAGCAGCGTAGCCCGAGGGACAGGCCTGGGCTATGGCTACACCTTC.

The rearrangement links TRBV7-9 to TRBJ2-7, with 7 positions matching TRBD2. Per the germline V gene, CDR1 is SEHNR and CDR2 is FQNEAQ (reference sequence). V gave up 1 base and J gave up 6 bases; unmatched junction bases: 6. The CDR3 runs to 14 residues. The CDR3 is CASSLDRGVREQYF. CDR3 coding DNA: TGTGCCAGCAGCTTAGATCGGGGGGTCCGCGAGCAGTACTTC.

The chain has TRBV11-3 and TRBJ2-7; D is unresolved. Germline CDR1 SGHNT, CDR2 YENEEA. The CDR3 contains 13 residues. The V end was cut by 5 bases, the J end by 0 bases, with 8 bases between. CDR3 residues: CASSADGSYEQYF. The CDR3 nucleotides read TGTGCCAGCAGCGCGGACGGCTCCTACGAGCAGTACTTC.

The rearrangement joins TRBV6-5 to TRBJ1-2; tentatively, D is TRBD1 (6 bases). Looked up from germline, CDR1 is MNHEY and CDR2 is SVGAGI. V gave up 10 bases and J gave up 8 bases, with 20 bases separating them. CDR3 size: 13 residues. The CDR3 reads CATFPGAIGGYTF. The CDR3 DNA reads as TGTGCCACCTTCCCGGGGGCTATCGGGGGCTACACCTTC.

The chain is built from TRBV7-2 and TRBJ1-6, with D hard to call. Germline V CDR1 and CDR2: SGHTA, FQGNSA. Trimming took off 2 bases at V and 7 bases at J, with 9 bases between the two ends. This CDR3 has 14 residues. The CDR3 DNA sequence: TGTGCCAGCAGCTTATTAAAGGGAAATTCACCCCTCCACTTT. It specifies CASSLLKGNSPLHF.

This clone was found once. The V gene is TRBV4-1, the J gene TRBJ2-5; D gene uncertain. CDR1 and CDR2 from the germline V gene are MGHRA and YSYEKL. This CDR3 is built from 14 residues. V was cut by 1 base and J by 2 bases, with 8 bases left in between. The CDR3 sequence: CASSQVYGQETQYF. As DNA, the CDR3 is TGCGCCAGCAGCCAAGTCTACGGGCAAGAGACCCAGTACTTC.

DNA for the CDR3: TGTGCCAGCAGTGAAGAGCTAGCGGGGCCGAGGACCGGGGAGCTGTTTTTT. It specifies CASSEELAGPRTGELFF. This rearrangement joins TRBV2 to TRBJ2-2; 9 bases are shared with TRBD2. J gave up 5 bases and V 1 base, and 8 bases lay outside the gene matches. CDR3 length: 17 residues. Germline V gene sequence: CDR1 SNHLY, CDR2 FYNNEI.

The J gene is TRBJ2-7, the V gene TRBV18; the D gene is possibly TRBD1 (5 bases). V lost 2 bases to trimming and J lost 5 bases, with 13 bases between them. The V gene's germline CDR1 is KGHSH and CDR2 LQKENI. The CDR3 spans 14 residues. The CDR3 coding sequence is TGTGCCAGCTCACCAGGGGCCGGGTTTAACGAGCAGTACTTC. Its protein product is CASSPGAGFNEQYF.

V and J are TRBV7-2 and TRBJ2-7; TRBD2 agrees at 8 bases. Germline assignment: CDR1 SGHTA and CDR2 FQGNSA. Trimming removed 7 bases from V and 3 bases from J; junction bases left unmatched: 5. There are 13 residues in the CDR3. As DNA, the CDR3 is TGTGCCAGCAAGCCGGCGGGGGGCTACGAGCAGTACTTC. It is translated as CASKPAGGYEQYF. The entire variable domain, with the rest obtained from reference TRBV7-2 and TRBJ2-7, is as follows: GAGVSQSPSNKVTEKGKDVELRCDPISGHTALYWYRQSLGQGLEFLIYFQGNSAPDKSGLPSDRFSAERTGGSVSTLTIQRTQQEDSAVYLCASKPAGGYEQYFGPGTRLTVT.

This clone was observed a few times. The V and J genes are TRBV19 and TRBJ1-5; TRBD1 aligns across 7 bases. The germline CDR1 and CDR2 sequences are LNHDA and SQIVND (reference sequence). The junction had 21 bases not matched to a gene; V was cut back by 7 bases and J by 0 bases. There are 20 residues in the CDR3. DNA for the CDR3: TGTGCCAGTACCGGATCCCGGGACAGAGGGGCTTTGGGTAGCAATCAGCCCCAGCATTTT. Translation gives CASTGSRDRGALGSNQPQHF.

V is TRBV29-1 and J is TRBJ1-2; a possible D gene is TRBD1 (5 bases). With 2 bases removed from V and 0 bases from J, the gap between germline ends came to 10 bases. The CDR3 sequence is 14 residues long. Germline assignment: CDR1 SQVTM and CDR2 ANQGSEA. The CDR3, as DNA: TGCAGCGTTGAAACGGGGCAGACTAACTATGGCTACACCTTC. Residues: CSVETGQTNYGYTF.

The chain carries TRBV7-9 and TRBJ2-3; D ambiguous. Looked up from germline, CDR1 is SEHNR and CDR2 is FQNEAQ (reference sequence). This CDR3 has 15 amino acids. V lost 8 bases and J 4 bases, leaving 19 bases between the germline ends. The CDR3 region is CASCLASHKSDTQYF. In nucleotides, the CDR3 is TGTGCCAGCTGTTTAGCCTCGCACAAGTCAGATACGCAGTATTTT.

The V gene is TRBV11-2, the J gene TRBJ1-2; D is unresolved. V dropped 7 bases and J dropped 5 bases, with 11 bases sitting between them. This CDR3 is built from 12 residues. In germline, CDR1 is SGHAT, CDR2 FQNNGV. In DNA, the CDR3 is TGTGCCAGCACACAAGACCGTTATGGCTACACCTTC. It specifies CASTQDRYGYTF.

The chain recombines TRBV5-8 with TRBJ2-4; no clear D gene. CDR3 length: 15 amino acids. Germline CDR1 is SGHTS and CDR2 is YDEGEE. V shed 0 bases and J shed 3 bases, with 10 bases lying between them. The CDR3 sequence is CASSLGGRVKNIQYF. The CDR3 DNA sequence: TGTGCCAGCAGCTTGGGTGGTAGGGTCAAAAACATTCAGTACTTC.

The chain uses TRBV6-1 and TRBJ2-7; possibly TRBD1 for D (6 bases). Germline V gene lookup returns CDR1 MNHNS and CDR2 SASEGT. The V and J ends lost 1 base and 4 bases respectively, with 14 bases between them. This CDR3 region has 15 residues. The CDR3 nucleotides read TGTGCCAGCAGTGAAGGGTCGACAGGTAAATACGAGCAGTACTTC. Its translation is CASSEGSTGKYEQYF.

The chain links TRBV5-1 to TRBJ1-1, with TRBD1 matching over 9 bases. Trimming took 0 bases from V and 0 from J; bases not matched to a gene: 6. Germline CDR1 reads SGHRS; CDR2 reads YFSETQ. This CDR3 contains 17 residues. The chain's CDR3 is CASSLVGGQGLNTEAFF. In DNA, the CDR3 is TGCGCCAGCAGCTTGGTCGGGGGACAGGGACTGAACACTGAAGCTTTCTTT.

This chain joins TRBV6-6 and TRBJ2-1; maybe TRBD1 (5 bases). Trimming removed 6 bases at V and 6 bases at J, with 9 bases between. Germline-derived CDR1 and CDR2 are MNHNY and SVGAGI (reference sequence). The CDR3 totals 12 residues. CDR3 bases: TGTGCCAGCAGCTCTGACAGCAATGAGCAGTTCTTC. This sequence encodes CASSSDSNEQFF.